This T cell receptor (beta chain) was captured in a study of cytotoxic CD8 clonotypes in ibrutinib-treated CLL (dated by TCRdb to 2020 to 2022). At the level of the whole study: The cohort had about a dozen relapsed/refractory and roughly 14 treatment-naive patients; roughly 18 were IGHV unmutated. Partial responses were observed in 24 patients and complete responses in 2; after a median follow-up of 68 months, remission was maintained in approximately 15 patients and progression was observed in approximately 12. Response samples were taken after a median of 12 months on treatment, ranging from about 6 to 36 months. On average, each sample had 255,043 productive templates and approximately 89,000 productive rearrangements. Of the approximately 91 people in the trial, around 24 had longitudinal samples available. Cryopreserved peripheral blood mononuclear cells were collected before treatment, at response, and at either disease progression or sustained remission. All remission and progressive disease samples were collected while patients were still receiving ibrutinib.

The sample's time point label, in plain terms: approximately 11 months on ibrutinib. For TCR beta library preparation, 1.5 to 2.5 micrograms of genomic DNA were extracted from the cryopreserved PBMCs. Longitudinal blood samples from CLL patients on ibrutinib monotherapy were analyzed using high-throughput TCR beta sequencing. The patients took part in an open-label, single-center phase 2 trial of ibrutinib monotherapy. From the cysteine up to the phenylalanine, the CDR3 has a length of 12 residues. The only DNA kept is the CDR3, 36 bases in frame from the first base. Reading the germline V gene gives CDR1 KGHSH and CDR2 LQKENI. Trimming removed 3 bases from V and 6 bases from J, leaving 8 bases between the germline ends. What the research found in general, with its limitations: Public clonotypes were found to be uncommon and were observed to contract or remain stable during treatment; the increase in clonality was shown to reflect expansion of private clonotypes at ibrutinib response. Lymph node repertoires were not examined, and the timing of sampling was not matched between patients in sustained remission and those whose disease progressed. An increase in clonality was observed at ibrutinib response, with clonality remaining stable during sustained remission and falling back toward baseline at progression. Baseline clonality was found to be higher than that of age-matched healthy donors and was strongly correlated with circulating CD8+ T-cell counts.

On this clone itself: This receptor's antigen is unknown. Base quality data are lacking; no much larger clone is found one base away.

The goal of deep resolution MiSeq sequencing was a depth between 1 in 1 million and 1 in 200,000 T cells, and coverage averaged 10x per clonotype. The immunoSEQ hsTCRB Kit was used to generate the TCR beta libraries. On the authors' methods: Data were analyzed with ImmunoSEQ Data Assistant and ImmunoSEQ Analyzer, with V, D and J genes assigned per IMGT definitions. Clonality, which ranges from 0 to 1, was calculated as one minus the normalized Shannon entropy of productive rearrangement frequencies. Only overrepresented clonotypes making up at least 0.05% of the repertoire of each patient were included in the public clonotype analysis. Approximately 12 repertoires from age-matched healthy donors, obtained from immuneACCESS, served as clonality controls. TCRdb limited this immuneACCESS table to in-frame rearrangements with V and J called. A share of clones is missing; checked studies link under half to unresolved V genes, and the rest is unexplained. That table gives V, J and clone size, and the DNA gave D and trimming. Across this sample there are some 200,000 clones, with more than 75% seen only once. 11% of the sample comes from the top ten.

The chain joins TRBV18 to TRBJ1-2, with no confidently assigned D gene. The origin of this receptor is a human donor with chronic lymphocytic leukemia. Sequenced material: PBMCs, taken after 12 months of ibrutinib treatment. The CDR3 here reads CASSPAEDGYTF. The DNA reads as follows: TGTGCCAGCTCACCGGCAGAGGATGGCTACACCTTC. Full variable domain (CDR3 extended with the reference TRBV18 and TRBJ1-2 proteins): NAGVMQNPRHLVRRRGQEARLRCSPMKGHSHVYWYRQLPEEGLKFMVYLQKENIIDESGMPKERFSAEFPKEGPSILRIQQVVRGDSAAYFCASSPAEDGYTFGSGTRLTVV.